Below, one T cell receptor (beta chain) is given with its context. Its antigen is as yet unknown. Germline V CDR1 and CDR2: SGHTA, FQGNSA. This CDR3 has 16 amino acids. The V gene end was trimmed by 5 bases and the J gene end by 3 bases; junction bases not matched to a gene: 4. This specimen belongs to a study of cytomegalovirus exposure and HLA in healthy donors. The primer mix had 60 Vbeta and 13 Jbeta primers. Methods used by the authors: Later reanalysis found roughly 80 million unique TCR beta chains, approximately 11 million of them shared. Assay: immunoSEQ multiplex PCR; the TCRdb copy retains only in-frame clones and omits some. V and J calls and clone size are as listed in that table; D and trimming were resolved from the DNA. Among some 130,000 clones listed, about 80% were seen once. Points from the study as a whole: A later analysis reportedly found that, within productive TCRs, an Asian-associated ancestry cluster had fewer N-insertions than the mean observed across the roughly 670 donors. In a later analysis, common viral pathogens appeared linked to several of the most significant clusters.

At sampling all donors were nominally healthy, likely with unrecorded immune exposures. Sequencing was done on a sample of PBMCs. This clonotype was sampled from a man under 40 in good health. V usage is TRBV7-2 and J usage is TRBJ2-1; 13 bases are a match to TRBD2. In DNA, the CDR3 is TGTGCCAGCAGCCAACGGACTAGCGGGGGCTACAATGAGCAGTTCTTC. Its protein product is CASSQRTSGGYNEQFF. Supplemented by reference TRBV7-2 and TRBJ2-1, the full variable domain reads GAGVSQSPSNKVTEKGKDVELRCDPISGHTALYWYRQSLGQGLEFLIYFQGNSAPDKSGLPSDRFSAERTGGSVSTLTIQRTQQEDSAVYLCASSQRTSGGYNEQFFGPGTRLTVL.